Listed here are 9 T cell receptor beta chains from one sample, sequenced in a study of chemoradiotherapy in HPV16-positive cancers (dated by TCRdb to between 2020 and 2023). The library came from the immunoSEQ multiplex PCR assay. In TCRdb, the immuneACCESS table is reduced to in-frame sequences with V and J assigned. These tables do not hold every clone; where another copy was compared, an unresolved V gene accounts for under half, and the others remain unexplained. The sample has approximately 9,300 clones on record, around 72% of them singletons. 11% to 15% of the sample goes to the ten largest clones. The sample was taken from a patient who underwent chemoradiotherapy. These receptors came from a human donor with HPV-associated anogenital cancer.

The J gene is TRBJ2-5, the V gene TRBV7-9, with 7 bases fitting TRBD1. Trimming cost V 5 bases and J 2 bases; bases outside gene matches: 5. The CDR3 is 14 residues long. The germline CDR1 and CDR2 sequences are SEHNR and FQNEAQ (reference sequence). CDR3 nucleotides: TGTGCCAGCAGCGCGACGACAGGGCAAGAGACCCAGTACTTC. Translated: CASSATTGQETQYF.

The rearrangement links TRBV7-9 to TRBJ1-3; 9 nucleotides line up with TRBD1. There are 15 residues in the CDR3. Trimming at V came to 3 bases and at J to 2 bases, leaving 2 bases not matched to a gene. Germline CDR1 reads SEHNR; CDR2 reads FQNEAQ (reference sequence). The CDR3 loop is CASSFRTGAGNTIYF. For the CDR3, the DNA is TGTGCCAGCAGCTTCAGGACAGGGGCTGGAAACACCATATATTTT. The variable domain in full, with the rest retrieved from reference TRBV7-9 and TRBJ1-3, is DTGVSQNPRHKITKRGQNVTFRCDPISEHNRLYWYRQTLGQGPEFLTYFQNEAQLEKSRLLSDRFSAERPKGSFSTLEIQRTEQGDSAMYLCASSFRTGAGNTIYFGEGSWLTVV.

This CDR3 reads CATSRDRQIDFQETQYF. The CDR3 DNA reads TGTGCCACCAGCAGAGATCGGCAGATCGATTTTCAAGAGACCCAGTACTTC. The rearrangement joins TRBV15 to TRBJ2-5; D gene ambiguous. V was shortened by 0 bases and J by 2 bases, with 16 bases between the two germline ends. This CDR3 comprises 17 residues. Germline V gene lookup returns CDR1 LNHNV and CDR2 YYDKDF (reference sequence).

This clone was recorded a few times. The chain employs TRBV15 and TRBJ1-5; D unclear. CDR1 is LNHNV, CDR2 YYDKDF, per germline (reference sequence). This CDR3 spans 16 amino acids. V shed 3 bases and J shed 6 bases, with 18 bases lying between them. The CDR3 DNA follows: TGTGCCACCAGCAGGGTTTCGTTGGGGTTCACTCAGCCCCAGCATTTT. The encoded protein is CATSRVSLGFTQPQHF.

This clone has more than one count but fewer than ten. V usage is TRBV5-1 and J usage is TRBJ1-1; a weak D match, TRBD1 (5 bases). The germline CDR1 and CDR2 sequences are SGHRS and YFSETQ. The CDR3 has 14 amino acids. The germline V and J ends were trimmed by 1 base and 3 bases, with 10 bases remaining between them. The CDR3 bases are TGCGCCAGCAGCTTGTCAGGGTGGGACACTGAAGCTTTCTTT. Translating gives CASSLSGWDTEAFF.

This clone was seen once. J is TRBJ2-7 and V is TRBV2; TRBD2 matches at 14 bases. V dropped 6 bases and J dropped 4; count of bases not matched to a gene: 11. CDR1 and CDR2 from the germline V gene are SNHLY and FYNNEI. CDR3 length equals 17 residues. This CDR3 is CASSGGLAGAVKYEQYF. The CDR3 DNA reads as TGTGCCAGCAGCGGGGGACTAGCGGGGGCCGTAAAATACGAGCAGTACTTC.

V usage is TRBV6-5 and J usage is TRBJ1-2; unclear D gene. The CDR3 is 11 amino acids. With 6 bases removed from V and 6 bases from J, the gap between germline ends came to 8 bases. CDR1 is MNHEY, CDR2 SVGAGI, per germline. CDR3: CASRKQNGYTF. In DNA, the CDR3 is TGTGCCAGCAGGAAGCAGAATGGCTACACCTTC.

CDR3 nucleotide sequence: TGCGCCAGCAGCGAGAATTTCGGCACAGATACGCAGTATTTT. Residues: CASSENFGTDTQYF. The rearrangement links TRBV10-1 to TRBJ2-3, with D unclear. With 6 bases removed from V and 1 base from J, the gap between germline ends came to 11 bases. This CDR3 is 14 amino acids long. Germline CDR1 reads WNHNN; CDR2 reads SYGVQD (reference sequence).

This chain joins TRBV4-1 and TRBJ1-5; possibly TRBD1 for D (5 bases). In germline, CDR1 is MGHRA, CDR2 YSYEKL. The CDR3 runs to 16 residues. Trimming removed 9 bases from V and 1 base from J, with 19 bases in between. The CDR3 nucleotides are TGCGCCAGGGCGGGGGGTGGCCAGAGGAGCAATCAGCCCCAGCATTTT. It translates to CARAGGGQRSNQPQHF.